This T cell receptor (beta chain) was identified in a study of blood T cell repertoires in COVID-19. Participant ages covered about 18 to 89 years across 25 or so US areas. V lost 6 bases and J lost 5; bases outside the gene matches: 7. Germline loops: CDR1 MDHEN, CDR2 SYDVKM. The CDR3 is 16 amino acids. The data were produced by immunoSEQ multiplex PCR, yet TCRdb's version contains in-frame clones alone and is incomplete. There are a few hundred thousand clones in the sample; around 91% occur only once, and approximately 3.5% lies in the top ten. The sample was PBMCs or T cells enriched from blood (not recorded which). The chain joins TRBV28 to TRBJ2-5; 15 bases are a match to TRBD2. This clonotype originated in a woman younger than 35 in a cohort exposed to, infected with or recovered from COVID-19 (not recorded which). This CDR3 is CASRGLAGGWRETQYF. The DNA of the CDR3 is TGTGCCAGCAGGGGACTAGCGGGGGGTTGGCGGGAGACCCAGTACTTC.